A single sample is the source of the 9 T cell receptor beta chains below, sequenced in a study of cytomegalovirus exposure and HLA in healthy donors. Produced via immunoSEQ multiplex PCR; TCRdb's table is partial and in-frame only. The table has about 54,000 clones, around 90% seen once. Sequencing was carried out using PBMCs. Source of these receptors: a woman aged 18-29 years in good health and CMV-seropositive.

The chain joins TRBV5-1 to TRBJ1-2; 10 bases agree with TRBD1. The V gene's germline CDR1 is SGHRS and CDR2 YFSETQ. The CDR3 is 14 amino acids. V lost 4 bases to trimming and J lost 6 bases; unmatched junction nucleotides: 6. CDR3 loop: CASSKDRGADGYTF. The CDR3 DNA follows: TGCGCCAGCAGCAAGGACAGGGGGGCGGATGGCTACACCTTC.

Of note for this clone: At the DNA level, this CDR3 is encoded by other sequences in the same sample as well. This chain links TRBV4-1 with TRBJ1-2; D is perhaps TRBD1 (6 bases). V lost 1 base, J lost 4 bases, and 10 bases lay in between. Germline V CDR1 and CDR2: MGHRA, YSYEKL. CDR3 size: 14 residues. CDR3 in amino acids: CASSQGRTAYGYTF. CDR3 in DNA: TGCGCCAGCAGCCAAGGGAGGACAGCCTATGGCTACACCTTC.

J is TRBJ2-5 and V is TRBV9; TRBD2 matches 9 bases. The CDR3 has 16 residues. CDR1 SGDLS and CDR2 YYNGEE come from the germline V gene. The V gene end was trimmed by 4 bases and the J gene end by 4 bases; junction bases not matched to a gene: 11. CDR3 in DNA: TGTGCCAGCAGCCCAATGGCGGGGGGGCTTATAGAGACCCAGTACTTC. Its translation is CASSPMAGGLIETQYF.

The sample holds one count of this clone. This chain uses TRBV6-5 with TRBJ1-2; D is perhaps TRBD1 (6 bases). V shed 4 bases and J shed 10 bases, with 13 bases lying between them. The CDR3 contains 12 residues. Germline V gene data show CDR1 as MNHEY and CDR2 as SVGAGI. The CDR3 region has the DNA TGTGCCAGCAGTTTCGACAGGTTTTTCTACACCTTC. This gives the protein CASSFDRFFYTF.

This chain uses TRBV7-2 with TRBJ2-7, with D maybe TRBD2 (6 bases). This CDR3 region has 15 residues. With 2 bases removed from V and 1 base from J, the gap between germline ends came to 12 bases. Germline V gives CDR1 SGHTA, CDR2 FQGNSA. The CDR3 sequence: CASSLKVRGSYEQYF. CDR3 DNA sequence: TGTGCCAGCAGCTTAAAGGTCCGGGGGTCCTACGAGCAGTACTTC.

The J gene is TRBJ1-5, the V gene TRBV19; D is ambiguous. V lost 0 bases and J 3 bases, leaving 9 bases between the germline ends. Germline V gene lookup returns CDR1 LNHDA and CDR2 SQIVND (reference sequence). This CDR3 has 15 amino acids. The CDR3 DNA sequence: TGTGCCAGTAGTATAGATCTATCGATCAATCAGCCCCAGCATTTT. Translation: CASSIDLSINQPQHF.

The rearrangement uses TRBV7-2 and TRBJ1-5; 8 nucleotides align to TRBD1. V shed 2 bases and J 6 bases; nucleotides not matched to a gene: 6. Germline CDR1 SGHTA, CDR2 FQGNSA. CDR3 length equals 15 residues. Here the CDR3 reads CASSLFVQGGQPQHF. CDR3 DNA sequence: TGTGCCAGCAGCTTATTTGTACAGGGGGGTCAGCCCCAGCATTTT. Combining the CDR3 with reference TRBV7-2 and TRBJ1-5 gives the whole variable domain GAGVSQSPSNKVTEKGKDVELRCDPISGHTALYWYRQSLGQGLEFLIYFQGNSAPDKSGLPSDRFSAERTGGSVSTLTIQRTQQEDSAVYLCASSLFVQGGQPQHFGDGTRLSIL.

DNA for the CDR3: TGTGCCAGCAGTCCTTTCCCGGGATTTAGCAATCAGCCCCAGCATTTT. This gives the protein CASSPFPGFSNQPQHF. This rearrangement joins TRBV7-3 to TRBJ1-5; D is ambiguous. CDR3 length equals 16 residues. Trimming cost V 6 bases and J 0 bases, with 15 bases left between them. From germline, CDR1 is SGHTA and CDR2 FQGTGA.

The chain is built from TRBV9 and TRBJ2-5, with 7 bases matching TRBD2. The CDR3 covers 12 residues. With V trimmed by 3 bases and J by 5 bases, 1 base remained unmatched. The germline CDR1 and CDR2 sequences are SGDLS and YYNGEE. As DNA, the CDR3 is TGTGCCAGCAGCGGTAGCGGGGAGACCCAGTACTTC. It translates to CASSGSGETQYF.